This T cell receptor (beta chain) was profiled in a study of T-cell reconstitution after alpha-beta-depleted transplantation in children. This sample's TCRbeta library carried unique molecular identifier barcodes. TCRdb re-analysed the PCR reads in MiXCR, keeping a single row per CDR3 protein. The repertoire includes 500,000 or so distinct CDR3 sequences, around 10% of them detected once, and 12% to 15% sits in the top ten. This clonotype was picked up many times. Its specificity is not known. Regarding the study as a whole: T-cell counts and diversity at one year post-transplant came mainly from newly produced T cells.

The sample was PBMCs, mostly from graft donor cells, taken 180 days after TCRalphabeta/CD19-depleted stem cell transplant. This sequence originates from a female patient aged 2-9 years who had a stem cell transplant for aplastic anemia, so the T cells may come from the graft donor.

CDR3 amino acids: CASRLTLSGRGRRNEQFF. The CDR3 nucleotides read TGTGCCAGCAGGCTTACGTTAAGCGGGAGGGGACGCCGCAATGAGCAGTTCTTC. The chain employs TRBV12-3 or TRBV12-4 and TRBJ2-1, with 10 positions matching TRBD2. CDR3 size: 18 residues. The V and J ends lost 6 bases and 6 bases, in that order; junction bases with no gene match: 17.